This record concerns one T cell receptor (beta chain) sequence. Trimming removed 4 bases from V and 0 bases from J, with 6 bases in between. Per germline, CDR1 SNHLY and CDR2 FYNNEI. The length of the CDR3 is 13 residues. The data were obtained in a study of blood T cell repertoires in COVID-19. Across the study: T cells, B-cell-depleted T cells, or PBMCs provided the cDNA or gDNA that served as material.

Measured with immunoSEQ multiplex PCR; TCRdb has only the in-frame clones, and not every one. This sample has 150,000 to 200,000 clones, with around 90% found just once. The sample was peripheral blood. The chain recombines TRBV2 with TRBJ1-1, with D hard to call. This sequence originates from a woman aged 50 to 60 with acute or convalescent COVID-19. CDR3: CASSGEVNTEAFF. The CDR3 DNA reads as TGTGCCAGCAGTGGTGAGGTGAACACTGAAGCTTTCTTT.